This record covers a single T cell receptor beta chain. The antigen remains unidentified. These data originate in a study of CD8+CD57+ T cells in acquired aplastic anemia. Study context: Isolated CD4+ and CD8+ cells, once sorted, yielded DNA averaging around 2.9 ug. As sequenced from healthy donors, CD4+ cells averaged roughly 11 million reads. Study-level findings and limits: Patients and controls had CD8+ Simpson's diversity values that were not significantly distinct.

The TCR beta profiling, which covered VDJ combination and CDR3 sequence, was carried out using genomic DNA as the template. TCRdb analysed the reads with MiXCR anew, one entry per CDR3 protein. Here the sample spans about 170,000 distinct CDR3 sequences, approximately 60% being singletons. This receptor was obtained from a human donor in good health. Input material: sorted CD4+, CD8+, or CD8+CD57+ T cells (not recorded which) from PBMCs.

The CDR3 nucleotides read TGTGCCACCAGCAGGGGGCATACTCCAGCGACAGGGTTGAACACTGAAGCTTTCTTT. Translated, it gives CATSRGHTPATGLNTEAFF. This chain links TRBV15 with TRBJ1-1, with TRBD1 matching 7 bases. CDR1 and CDR2 from the germline V gene are LNHNV and YYDKDF (reference sequence). V dropped 3 bases and J dropped 0; count of bases not matched to a gene: 16. The CDR3 totals 19 residues.